Following are 17 T cell receptor beta chains from one sample sequenced in a study of patients and donors after allogeneic stem cell transplantation. One entry per CDR3 protein results from TCRdb running MiXCR on the RT-PCR reads. The repertoire has roughly 230,000 distinct CDR3 sequences, 11% to 15% of them found once; the top ten carry around 10%. The sequencing input was blood, either unsorted or a sorted T cell fraction (not recorded which). The receptors were gathered from a human donor who was either an allogeneic HSCT recipient or a stem cell or donor lymphocyte infusion donor (not recorded which). It is not recorded whose cells these are; they may come from a transplant donor.

The chain employs TRBV18 and TRBJ2-1; no definite D call. This CDR3 contains 15 residues. Germline CDR1 reads KGHSH; CDR2 reads LQKENI. V lost 1 base and J 0 bases, leaving 7 bases between the germline ends. The CDR3 spells CASSPLLSSYNEQFF. CDR3 nucleotides: TGTGCCAGCTCACCACTCTTGAGCTCCTACAATGAGCAGTTCTTC.

This clonotype was seen ten or more times. This rearrangement joins TRBV6-5 to TRBJ2-2; D is unclear. CDR1 is MNHEY and CDR2 is SVGAGI in the germline V gene. The CDR3 is made up of 16 amino acids. Trimming stripped 0 bases from V and 0 bases from J, with 8 bases between. Here the CDR3 reads CASSYSAAANTGELFF. The CDR3 nucleotides read TGTGCCAGCAGTTACTCCGCCGCCGCGAACACCGGGGAGCTGTTTTTT.

This clonotype was observed a few times. The J gene is TRBJ2-7, the V gene TRBV5-1; the D gene is possibly TRBD2 (6 bases). There are 14 residues in the CDR3. With 2 bases removed from V and 2 bases from J, the gap between germline ends came to 11 bases. CDR1 and CDR2 (germline): SGHRS, YFSETQ. As DNA, the CDR3 is TGCGCCAGCAGCTTAGTTGGCGGGACCTACGAGCAGTACTTC. It translates to CASSLVGGTYEQYF.

This clonotype has just a few counts. J is TRBJ1-5 and V is TRBV18; the D gene is possibly TRBD1 (5 bases). The CDR3 has 16 amino acids. Looked up from germline, CDR1 is KGHSH and CDR2 is LQKENI. Trimming pared 4 bases from V and 1 base from J, leaving 14 bases between. The CDR3 reads CASSRLDIRSNQPQHF. The DNA of the CDR3 is TGTGCCAGCTCACGACTGGACATCAGGAGCAATCAGCCCCAGCATTTT.

This clonotype appeared many times. The rearrangement links TRBV7-9 to TRBJ1-2, with D hard to call. V shed 1 base and J shed 0 bases, with 9 bases lying between them. Per the germline V gene, CDR1 is SEHNR and CDR2 is FQNEAQ (reference sequence). CDR3 length: 15 amino acids. CDR3 DNA sequence: TGTGCCAGCAGCTTAGGGCTTGAAGCTAACTATGGCTACACCTTC. Its translation is CASSLGLEANYGYTF.

The sample holds a few counts of this clonotype. The chain combines TRBV30 with TRBJ2-1; possible D gene TRBD2, 5 bases. The germline gives CDR1 GTSNPN, CDR2 SVGIG (reference sequence). V lost 0 bases and J lost 7, with 10 bases in between. This CDR3 spans 13 amino acids. CDR3 in amino acids: CAWSVTGGNEQFF. The CDR3 region has the DNA TGTGCCTGGAGTGTGACCGGAGGAAATGAGCAGTTCTTC.

The rearrangement joins TRBV5-1 to TRBJ1-4, with a tentative D call TRBD1 (6 bases). Trimming cost V 0 bases and J 8 bases, with 14 bases left between them. Germline values: CDR1 SGHRS, CDR2 YFSETQ. The CDR3 totals 15 residues. CDR3 loop: CASSLAATGHEKLFF. The CDR3 DNA is TGCGCCAGCAGCTTGGCCGCAACAGGGCACGAAAAACTGTTTTTT.

This clonotype was recorded many times. The rearrangement uses TRBV20-1 and TRBJ1-1, with D unresolved. Germline CDR1 reads DFQATT; CDR2 reads SNEGSKA (reference sequence). The V end was cut by 6 bases, the J end by 6 bases, with 20 bases between. The CDR3 is 14 amino acids. The CDR3 protein is CSAGSNLGLSEAFF. As DNA, the CDR3 is TGCAGTGCCGGTTCGAATTTAGGGTTGTCTGAAGCTTTCTTT.

A few counts support this clonotype. The chain joins TRBV2 to TRBJ1-5, with a tentative D call TRBD1 (5 bases). The CDR3 consists of 15 residues. Germline V CDR1 and CDR2: SNHLY, FYNNEI. V lost 2 bases, J lost 2 bases, and 10 bases lay in between. CDR3 in amino acids: CASSEWGGRNQPQHF. CDR3 sequence (DNA): TGTGCCAGCAGTGAATGGGGGGGACGCAATCAGCCCCAGCATTTT.

The CDR3 loop is CSARESGVNTGELFF. CDR3 in DNA: TGCAGTGCTAGGGAAAGCGGGGTAAACACCGGGGAGCTGTTTTTT. V gene TRBV20-1 combines with J gene TRBJ2-2; 7 bases are shared with TRBD2. There are 15 residues in the CDR3. CDR1 is DFQATT, CDR2 SNEGSKA, per germline (reference sequence). The ends lost 3 bases at V and 2 bases at J; junction bases unmatched: 6.

This clonotype was detected a few times. The gene calls are TRBV5-4 and TRBJ2-5; weak D call: TRBD1 (6 bases). There are 13 residues in the CDR3. Trimming pared 2 bases from V and 7 bases from J, leaving 12 bases between. Germline CDR1 SGHNT, CDR2 YYREEE (reference sequence). Here the CDR3 reads CASSLNRDGTQYF. CDR3 coding DNA: TGTGCCAGCAGCTTAAACAGGGATGGGACCCAGTACTTC.

This clonotype was detected only a few times. The chain recombines TRBV20-1 with TRBJ1-2; D perhaps matches TRBD1 (6 bases). Trimming removed 6 bases from V and 6 bases from J, with 17 bases in between. In germline, CDR1 is DFQATT, CDR2 SNEGSKA (reference sequence). CDR3 length: 13 residues. The CDR3 DNA reads as TGCAGTGCCAAGGGGCACAACAGGGATGGCTACACCTTC. Translated, it gives CSAKGHNRDGYTF.

V and J are TRBV10-3 and TRBJ2-1; a possible D gene is TRBD2 (6 bases). The CDR3 runs to 12 residues. CDR1 and CDR2 (germline): ENHRY, SYGVKD. V lost 8 bases and J 7 bases, leaving 12 bases between the germline ends. The CDR3 is CAIGPTSNEQFF. CDR3 nucleotides: TGTGCCATCGGCCCGACTAGTAATGAGCAGTTCTTC.

This clonotype occurred many times. V gene TRBV20-1 combines with J gene TRBJ2-7; D not resolved. Germline values: CDR1 DFQATT, CDR2 SNEGSKA (reference sequence). The CDR3 extends over 14 amino acids. V was pared by 3 bases and J by 1 base, with 13 bases between. CDR3 loop: CSARATRQSYEQYF. The CDR3, as DNA: TGCAGTGCTAGGGCCACCCGCCAATCCTACGAGCAGTACTTC.

This clonotype was seen only a few times. The V and J genes are TRBV3-1 and TRBJ1-1, with 9 bases identical to TRBD1. Per the germline V gene, CDR1 is LGHDT and CDR2 is YNNKEL (reference sequence). CDR3 length: 14 residues. The V gene end was trimmed by 4 bases and the J gene end by 4 bases; junction bases not matched to a gene: 4. The DNA for the CDR3 is TGTGCCAGCAGCCTTACGACAGGGGGCACTGAAGCTTTCTTT. Amino acid sequence: CASSLTTGGTEAFF. Based on the CDR3 plus reference TRBV3-1 and TRBJ1-1, the full variable domain is DTAVSQTPKYLVTQMGNDKSIKCEQNLGHDTMYWYKQDSKKFLKIMFSYNNKELIINETVPNRFSPKSPDKAHLNLHINSLELGDSAVYFCASSLTTGGTEAFFGQGTRLTVV.

The chain employs TRBV6-1 and TRBJ2-3; 10 bases line up with TRBD2. Germline V gene lookup returns CDR1 MNHNS and CDR2 SASEGT. Trimming removed 11 bases from V and 2 bases from J; junction bases left unmatched: 4. This CDR3 spans 13 amino acids. The CDR3, as DNA: TGTGCCTGCGGACTAGCGGCCACAGATACGCAGTATTTT. Translating it yields CACGLAATDTQYF.

This clonotype appeared once. This chain connects TRBV6-1 to TRBJ2-7; maybe TRBD2 (5 bases). Germline CDR1 MNHNS, CDR2 SASEGT. Trimming left V 6 bases short and J 0 bases short, with 12 bases between. The CDR3 contains 14 residues. The CDR3 DNA reads as TGTGCCAGCAGCGCTAGCACGAGCTCCTACGAGCAGTACTTC. It yields the protein CASSASTSSYEQYF.